These T cell receptor beta chains were read from a single sample in a study of OX40 agonist ivuxolimab in advanced cancers. TCRdb keeps only in-frame clones here, not all; method: immunoSEQ multiplex PCR. The sample consists of roughly 83,000 clones, about 88% of them appearing once. Sample: CD4+ or CD8+ T cells sorted from blood, taken in a trial of the OX40 agonist ivuxolimab. All receptors derive from an adult with an advanced solid tumor such as melanoma, head and neck, liver or kidney cancer. The CDR3 runs from the conserved cysteine through the conserved F or W. The D gene is left open where the match is weak. Size is omitted from some rows. Given values are once, few, many or a class for expanded clones.

abundance,v_gene,j_gene,d_gene,CDR3aa,CDR3nt
few,TRBV19,TRBJ1-6,TRBD1,CASSIGDRGPSPLHF,TGTGCCAGTAGTATTGGTGACAGGGGGCCTTCACCCCTCCACTTT
-,TRBV4-2,TRBJ1-2,TRBD1,CASSQATGGLWGYTF,TGTGCCAGCAGCCAAGCAACAGGGGGCCTGTGGGGCTACACCTTC
-,TRBV11-1,TRBJ2-7,-,CASSWDHTYEQYF,TGTGCCAGCAGCTGGGACCACACCTACGAGCAGTACTTC
-,TRBV4-2,TRBJ2-1,TRBD2,CASSRTGGLSYNEQFF,TGTGCCAGCAGCCGAACGGGAGGTCTCTCCTACAATGAGCAGTTCTTC
-,TRBV27,TRBJ2-3,-,CASSFWGITDTQYF,TGTGCCAGCAGTTTTTGGGGAATCACAGATACGCAGTATTTT
-,TRBV29-1,TRBJ2-4,-,CSALVGNIQYF,TGCAGCGCACTCGTAGGGAACATTCAGTACTTC
-,TRBV18,TRBJ1-2,-,CASSSPGFGYTF,TGTGCCAGCTCATCACCAGGGTTTGGCTACACCTTC
-,TRBV6-5,TRBJ2-3,-,CASSRYRGTDTQYF,TGTGCCAGCAGTCGCTACCGGGGAACAGATACGCAGTATTTT
-,TRBV7-9,TRBJ2-7,-,CASSLGRKNSYSYEQYF,TGTGCCAGCAGCTTAGGTAGAAAGAACAGTTACTCCTACGAGCAGTACTTC
-,TRBV6-6,TRBJ2-7,TRBD2,CASSPVTSSGEQYF,TGTGCCAGCAGCCCCGTGACTAGCTCCGGCGAGCAGTACTTC
few,TRBV6-5,TRBJ2-7,-,CASSPRGGGREQYF,TGTGCCAGCAGTCCCCGCGGAGGGGGCCGCGAGCAGTACTTC
-,TRBV5-1,TRBJ2-7,-,CASSLVQSSVYEQYF,TGCGCCAGCAGTTTAGTCCAATCTAGTGTGTACGAGCAGTACTTC
-,TRBV19,TRBJ1-1,-,CASSVVNGVNTEAFF,TGTGCCAGTAGTGTAGTCAACGGGGTGAACACTGAAGCTTTCTTT
-,TRBV4-3,TRBJ2-5,TRBD2,CASSQVGGEETQYF,TGCGCCAGCAGCCAAGTTGGGGGGGAAGAGACCCAGTACTTC
-,TRBV9,TRBJ2-1,-,CASSVEPRANEQFF,TGTGCCAGCAGCGTAGAACCCAGGGCCAATGAGCAGTTCTTC
once,TRBV11-2,TRBJ2-7,TRBD1,CASSPRLSGTGGKKQYF,TGTGCCAGCAGCCCCCGCTTATCGGGGACAGGGGGCAAAAAGCAGTACTTC
once,TRBV30,TRBJ2-7,-,CAYTRWGAYEQYF,TGTGCCTACACTCGGTGGGGGGCCTACGAGCAGTACTTC
-,TRBV30,TRBJ2-4,-,CAWSAFGGTVKNIQYF,TGTGCCTGGAGTGCCTTTGGGGGGACAGTTAAAAACATTCAGTACTTC
-,TRBV18,TRBJ2-7,-,CASSRDLQAGSHEQYF,TGTGCCAGCTCACGGGACTTACAGGCGGGATCCCACGAGCAGTACTTC
-,TRBV7-8,TRBJ1-1,TRBD1,CASSLTGATEAFF,TGTGCCAGCAGCCTCACAGGGGCCACTGAAGCTTTCTTT
-,TRBV15,TRBJ1-2,-,CATSRDHLGSFYGYTF,TGTGCCACCAGCAGAGATCATCTAGGGTCCTTCTATGGCTACACCTTC
-,TRBV11-2,TRBJ1-3,TRBD1,CASSFPGQGVGNTIYF,TGTGCCAGCAGCTTCCCCGGACAGGGTGTAGGAAACACCATATATTTT
once,TRBV14,TRBJ2-6,TRBD2,CASSGLAGGSGANVLTF,TGTGCCAGCAGCGGGCTAGCGGGGGGCTCTGGGGCCAACGTCCTGACTTTC
-,TRBV5-1,TRBJ2-5,-,CASSLDVGQETQYF,TGCGCCAGCAGCTTGGATGTCGGCCAAGAGACCCAGTACTTC
-,TRBV18,TRBJ2-1,-,CASSPPGGQPYNEQFF,TGTGCCAGCTCACCTCCCGGGGGACAGCCATACAATGAGCAGTTCTTC
-,TRBV9,TRBJ1-3,-,CASSVVPSGNTIYF,TGTGCCAGCAGCGTAGTCCCTTCTGGAAACACCATATATTTT
-,TRBV7-9,TRBJ1-1,TRBD1,CASEERGGRNTEAFF,TGTGCCAGCGAAGAAAGAGGGGGCCGGAACACTGAAGCTTTCTTT
-,TRBV6-5,TRBJ2-1,TRBD2,CASSRGGPANEQFF,TGTGCCAGCAGCCGCGGGGGACCCGCTAATGAGCAGTTCTTC
once,TRBV5-1,TRBJ1-2,-,CASSLVASKGGYTF,TGCGCCAGCAGCTTGGTCGCTTCGAAGGGTGGCTACACCTTC
once,TRBV6-5,TRBJ2-1,-,CASSYEREQFF,TGTGCCAGCAGTTACGAACGGGAGCAGTTCTTC
-,TRBV6-1,TRBJ2-7,-,CASRELPSYEQYF,TGTGCCAGCAGGGAACTACCCTCCTACGAGCAGTACTTC
-,TRBV5-6,TRBJ2-7,TRBD2,CASSSPGLAGAYEQYF,TGTGCCAGCAGCTCACCAGGACTAGCGGGGGCCTACGAGCAGTACTTC
-,TRBV5-4,TRBJ2-2,-,CASSPLAGSRGPGELFF,TGTGCCAGCAGCCCCCTAGCAGGGTCTAGAGGGCCCGGGGAGCTGTTTTTT
-,TRBV7-3,TRBJ2-3,-,CASSLAGGLRDTQYF,TGTGCCAGCAGCTTAGCCGGGGGGCTACGAGATACGCAGTATTTT
-,TRBV27,TRBJ1-6,-,CASSLFTRGAGSPLHF,TGTGCCAGCAGTTTGTTCACCCGGGGCGCGGGTTCACCCCTCCACTTT
-,TRBV7-9,TRBJ2-1,TRBD2,CASSLGKAGGPDNEQFF,TGTGCCAGCAGCTTGGGAAAAGCGGGAGGGCCCGACAATGAGCAGTTCTTC
-,TRBV6-6,TRBJ2-1,TRBD2,CASSLADNEQFF,TGTGCCAGCAGTCTAGCGGACAATGAGCAGTTCTTC
-,TRBV19,TRBJ2-5,-,CASSIGTVFQETQYF,TGTGCCAGTAGTATAGGGACGGTCTTCCAAGAGACCCAGTACTTC
once,TRBV5-6,TRBJ2-3,-,CASSYNTGLTDTQYF,TGTGCCAGCAGTTACAATACGGGACTCACAGATACGCAGTATTTT
-,TRBV4-2,TRBJ2-1,TRBD2,CASSPLLGLVGNEQFF,TGTGCCAGCAGCCCCCTTTTGGGACTAGTGGGGAATGAGCAGTTCTTC
-,TRBV7-2,TRBJ1-4,-,CASSLAHGATNEKLFF,TGTGCCAGCAGCTTAGCGCACGGAGCAACTAATGAAAAACTGTTTTTT
few,TRBV7-9,TRBJ1-1,TRBD1,CASSTGEGTEAFF,TGTGCCAGCAGCACAGGGGAGGGCACTGAAGCTTTCTTT
-,TRBV29-1,TRBJ2-2,-,CSVDRGWNTGELFF,TGCAGCGTTGACAGGGGCTGGAACACCGGGGAGCTGTTTTTT
-,TRBV5-1,TRBJ2-1,TRBD2,CASSLGGLGSGEQFF,TGCGCCAGCAGCCTAGGGGGACTAGGCTCGGGCGAGCAGTTCTTC
-,TRBV30,TRBJ1-2,-,CAWSTSWGGYGYTF,TGTGCCTGGAGTACTTCCTGGGGGGGCTATGGCTACACCTTC
-,TRBV7-2,TRBJ2-2,-,CASSLLQGGTGELFF,TGTGCCAGCAGCTTATTGCAGGGGGGGACCGGGGAGCTGTTTTTT
few,TRBV27,TRBJ2-7,-,CASSLSGAYEQYF,TGTGCCAGCAGTTTATCGGGGGCCTACGAGCAGTACTTC
once,TRBV6-5,TRBJ2-1,-,CASSSRPNEQFF,TGTGCCAGCAGTTCCCGACCAAATGAGCAGTTCTTC
-,TRBV27,TRBJ1-1,-,CASSLTGGGTEAFF,TGTGCCAGCAGTTTAACGGGGGGGGGCACTGAAGCTTTCTTT